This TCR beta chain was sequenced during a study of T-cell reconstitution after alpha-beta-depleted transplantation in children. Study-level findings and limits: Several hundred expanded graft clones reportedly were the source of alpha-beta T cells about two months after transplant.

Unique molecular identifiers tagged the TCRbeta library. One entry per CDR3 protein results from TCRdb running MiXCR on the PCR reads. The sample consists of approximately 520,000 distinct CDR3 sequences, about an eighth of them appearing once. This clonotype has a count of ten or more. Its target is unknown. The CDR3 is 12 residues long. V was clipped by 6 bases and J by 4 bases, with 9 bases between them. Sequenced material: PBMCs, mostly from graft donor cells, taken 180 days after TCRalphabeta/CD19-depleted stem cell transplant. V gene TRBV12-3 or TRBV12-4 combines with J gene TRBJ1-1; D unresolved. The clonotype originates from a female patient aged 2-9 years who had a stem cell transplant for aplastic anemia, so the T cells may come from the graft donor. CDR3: CASSLAGTEAFF. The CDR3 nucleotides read TGTGCCAGCAGCCTAGCTGGCACTGAAGCTTTCTTT.